A single sample is the source of the 6 T cell receptor beta chains below, sequenced in a study of cytomegalovirus exposure and HLA in healthy donors. The PCR used 60 Vbeta and 13 Jbeta primers. The data were produced by immunoSEQ multiplex PCR, yet TCRdb's version contains in-frame clones alone and is incomplete. The data show approximately 140,000 clones, around three fifths seen once. Source material: PBMCs. The receptor set was obtained from a male donor in good health and CMV-seronegative.

This clone has a handful of counts. The chain combines TRBV28 with TRBJ2-5; 9 bases match TRBD1. The germline V gene has CDR1 MDHEN and CDR2 SYDVKM. CDR3 length: 17 residues. V was clipped by 5 bases and J by 0 bases; unmatched bases: 10. The CDR3 DNA is TGTGCCAGCAGTCCTCCCCGGACAGGGGAGGACCAAGAGACCCAGTACTTC. Translating gives CASSPPRTGEDQETQYF.

This clone came up a few times. The chain is built from TRBV4-3 and TRBJ2-5, with 7 bases fitting TRBD1. Germline CDR1 LGHNA, CDR2 YSLEER. The CDR3 is made up of 17 amino acids. The trim removed 0 bases at V and 3 bases at J, leaving 10 bases unmatched. CDR3 amino acids: CASSQDFRQGREETQYF. The CDR3 DNA reads TGCGCCAGCAGCCAAGATTTCCGACAGGGAAGGGAAGAGACCCAGTACTTC.

This clone was recorded once. The chain joins TRBV11-1 to TRBJ2-1; D ambiguous. V was cut by 1 base and J by 3 bases, with 4 bases left in between. CDR3 size: 13 residues. The germline CDR1 and CDR2 sequences are SGHAT and FQDESV (reference sequence). The CDR3 protein is CASSLGVYNEQFF. Written as DNA, the CDR3 is TGTGCCAGCAGCTTAGGAGTCTACAATGAGCAGTTCTTC.

V usage is TRBV7-8 and J usage is TRBJ1-6; TRBD1 agrees at 7 bases. V trimming: 5 bases; J trimming: 7 bases; junction bases outside the gene matches: 8. CDR3 length equals 15 residues. Germline assignment: CDR1 SGHVS and CDR2 FQNEAQ. The CDR3: CASSLRTGVNSPLHF. Here the CDR3 DNA reads TGTGCCAGCAGCCTACGGACAGGTGTCAATTCACCCCTCCACTTT.

This chain links TRBV18 with TRBJ2-5; 12 bases agree with TRBD2. Germline V lookup: CDR1 KGHSH, CDR2 LQKENI. The CDR3 contains 18 residues. V trimming: 2 bases; J trimming: 1 base; junction bases outside the gene matches: 8. CDR3 loop: CASSPYRLAGAIQETQYF. The CDR3 coding sequence is TGTGCCAGCTCACCATACAGACTAGCGGGGGCTATCCAAGAGACCCAGTACTTC.

This clone has only a few counts. The chain combines TRBV11-2 with TRBJ2-3; TRBD1 aligns across 10 bases. Germline V lookup: CDR1 SGHAT, CDR2 FQNNGV. This CDR3 region has 16 residues. Losses at the gene ends were 5 bases for V and 6 bases for J; bases not matched to a gene: 11. The CDR3 is CASSATGTGVLDTQYF. CDR3 nucleotides: TGTGCCAGCAGCGCGACCGGGACAGGGGTTTTGGATACGCAGTATTTT.